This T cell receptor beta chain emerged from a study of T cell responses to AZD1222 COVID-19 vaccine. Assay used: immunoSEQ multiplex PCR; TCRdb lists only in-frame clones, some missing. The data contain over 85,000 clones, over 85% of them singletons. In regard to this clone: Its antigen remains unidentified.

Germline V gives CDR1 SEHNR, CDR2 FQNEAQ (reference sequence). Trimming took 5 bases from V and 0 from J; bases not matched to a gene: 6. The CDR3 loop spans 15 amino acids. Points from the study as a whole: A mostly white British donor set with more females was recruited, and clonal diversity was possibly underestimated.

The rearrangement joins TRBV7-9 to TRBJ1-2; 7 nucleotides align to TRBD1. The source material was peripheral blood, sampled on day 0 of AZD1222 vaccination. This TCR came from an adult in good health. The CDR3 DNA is TGTGCCAGCAGCCCCAGGGACAGAGCTAACTATGGCTACACCTTC. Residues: CASSPRDRANYGYTF.